This T cell receptor beta chain was observed in a study of cytomegalovirus exposure and HLA in healthy donors. This clone has only a few counts. Its matching antigen is unknown. The PCR was carried out with 60 Vbeta primers and 13 Jbeta primers. Produced via immunoSEQ multiplex PCR; TCRdb's table is partial and in-frame only. The data contain roughly 130,000 clones, roughly 8.3% of them singletons. The CDR3 has 14 residues. V shed 4 bases, J shed 14 bases, and the junction held 11 bases outside the gene matches. Germline V gene sequence: CDR1 SGHRS, CDR2 YFSETQ. Study-level findings and limits: The availability of immune exposure information extended only to CMV serostatus. Analyzed later, association rates of TCRs varied across HLA loci, with DRB1 most and HLA-C fewest. As a later analysis showed, several of the most significant clusters appeared to be linked to common viral pathogens. An analysis that came later showed most CMV-associated TCR beta chains appearing HLA-restricted.

The genes are TRBV5-1 and TRBJ1-6, with 8 bases identical to TRBD1. This sequence originates from a man aged 40-50 years in good health and CMV-seronegative. Sequenced input: PBMCs. The CDR3 spells CASSLGTGESTLHF. DNA of the CDR3: TGCGCCAGCAGCCTAGGGACAGGCGAATCCACCCTCCACTTT.